This passage covers 16 T cell receptor beta chains from one sample sequenced in a study of blood T cell repertoires in COVID-19. Clones were read by immunoSEQ multiplex PCR, and TCRdb kept only the in-frame ones, dropping some. Among about 24,000 clones listed, 87% were seen once. Material for sequencing was peripheral blood. These receptors came from a human donor with active COVID-19. The donor label of this sample is uncertain.

CDR3 loop: CASSPYLRGNTEAFF. CDR3 bases: TGCGCCAGCAGCCCATACCTACGGGGGAACACTGAAGCTTTCTTT. The genes are TRBV4-1 and TRBJ1-1; unclear D gene. The CDR3 extends over 15 amino acids. CDR1 MGHRA and CDR2 YSYEKL come from the germline V gene. V lost 4 bases and J 1 base, leaving 13 bases between the germline ends.

The gene calls are TRBV3-1 (or the pseudogene TRBV3-2) and TRBJ1-1; D is possibly TRBD1 (6 bases). Germline assignment: CDR1 LGHDT and CDR2 YNNKEL (reference sequence). This CDR3 region has 16 residues. V shed 1 base and J shed 5 bases, with 17 bases lying between them. The CDR3 bases are TGTGCCAGCAGCCAAGCATGGGCCCAGGGGTCAACTGAAGCTTTCTTT. This sequence encodes CASSQAWAQGSTEAFF.

The chain has TRBV3-1 (or the pseudogene TRBV3-2) and TRBJ2-7; D might be TRBD1 (5 bases). Germline lookup yields CDR1 LGHDT and CDR2 YNNKEL (reference sequence). This CDR3 region has 15 residues. Trimming removed 4 bases at V and 4 bases at J, with 17 bases between. The CDR3 sequence is CASSRSWWGPYEQYF. As DNA, the CDR3 is TGTGCCAGCAGCCGATCCTGGTGGGGCCCTTACGAGCAGTACTTC.

This clone was counted only a few times. This chain uses TRBV18 with TRBJ1-4; possibly TRBD1 for D (6 bases). Trimming removed 5 bases from V and 7 bases from J, with 20 bases in between. The CDR3 totals 16 residues. Per germline, CDR1 KGHSH and CDR2 LQKENI. CDR3 protein: CASSFIQDSKTEKLFF. The DNA for the CDR3 is TGTGCCAGCTCATTCATACAGGACAGCAAAACTGAAAAACTGTTTTTT.

The rearrangement links TRBV5-4 to TRBJ1-1, with 8 bases matching TRBD1. The germline V gene has CDR1 SGHNT and CDR2 YYREEE (reference sequence). This CDR3 comprises 16 residues. The V and J ends lost 4 bases and 7 bases, in that order; junction bases with no gene match: 15. As DNA, the CDR3 is TGTGCCAGCAGCCGCATTAGACAGGGGCAGGAGGGTGAAGCTTTCTTT. Translating it yields CASSRIRQGQEGEAFF.

J is TRBJ1-1 and V is TRBV19; D is possibly TRBD1 (5 bases). The CDR3 has 12 amino acids. Germline CDR1 LNHDA, CDR2 SQIVND (reference sequence). Deletions cut 1 base from V and 10 bases from J, with 10 bases between. The CDR3 spells CASSIGGLIAFF. CDR3 bases: TGTGCCAGTAGTATAGGGGGCCTGATAGCTTTCTTT.

The chain employs TRBV19 and TRBJ1-1; 9 nucleotides agree with TRBD1. The CDR3 loop spans 13 amino acids. Per germline, CDR1 LNHDA and CDR2 SQIVND (reference sequence). J lost 5 bases, V lost 5 bases, and 3 bases had no gene match. The CDR3 DNA sequence: TGTGCCAGTAGTCCCGACAGGGGGACTGAAGCTTTCTTT. This codes for CASSPDRGTEAFF.

This clone was observed a handful of times. The chain carries TRBV10-3 and TRBJ2-7, with 8 positions matching TRBD2. Germline V CDR1 and CDR2: ENHRY, SYGVKD. Trimming removed 1 base from V and 3 bases from J; junction bases left unmatched: 14. The CDR3 is 18 residues long. The CDR3 coding sequence is TGTGCCATCAGTGAGTTACGGGGGGGCAGGCCTTCCCTCTACGAGCAGTACTTC. It translates to CAISELRGGRPSLYEQYF.

This rearrangement joins TRBV12-5 to TRBJ1-5; the match to TRBD1 covers 10 bases. The CDR3 covers 17 residues. J was trimmed by 3 bases and V by 0 bases; bases with no gene match: 5. Germline V gene data show CDR1 as LGHNT and CDR2 as FRNRAP. The CDR3 sequence: CASGLVIGQGDNQPQHF. As DNA, the CDR3 is TGTGCTAGTGGTTTGGTAATCGGACAGGGGGACAATCAGCCCCAGCATTTT.

The chain combines TRBV2 with TRBJ1-4, with TRBD1 identical over 9 bases. The J segment lost 6 bases and the V segment lost 6 bases, leaving 5 bases of the junction unmatched. Germline assignment: CDR1 SNHLY and CDR2 FYNNEI. The CDR3 has 14 amino acids. This CDR3 reads CASRPTGGDEKLFF. The CDR3 bases are TGTGCCAGCAGGCCGACAGGGGGGGATGAAAAACTGTTTTTT. The whole variable domain, filled in from reference TRBV2 and TRBJ1-4, reads EPEVTQTPSHQVTQMGQEVILRCVPISNHLYFYWYRQILGQKVEFLVSFYNNEISEKSEIFDDQFSVERPDGSNFTLKIRSTKLEDSAMYFCASRPTGGDEKLFFGSGTQLSVL.

The V call is TRBV7-9, the J call TRBJ2-2, with unresolved D. The CDR3 contains 12 residues. Between the trimmed V and J ends, which lost 5 bases and 6 bases, there was a span of 7 bases. Germline V gene sequence: CDR1 SEHNR, CDR2 FQNEAQ (reference sequence). CDR3 loop: CASSPPAGELFF. The CDR3 DNA follows: TGTGCCAGCAGCCCGCCGGCCGGGGAGCTGTTTTTT.

This clone has a single count. The chain links TRBV6-6 to TRBJ1-5, with a tentative D call TRBD1 (6 bases). Trimming took off 6 bases at V and 0 bases at J, with 12 bases between the two ends. CDR1 MNHNY and CDR2 SVGAGI come from the germline V gene (reference sequence). This CDR3 region has 15 residues. CDR3 in DNA: TGTGCCAGCAGCGGGACACTTAATAGCAATCAGCCCCAGCATTTT. Amino acids: CASSGTLNSNQPQHF.

This clone was picked up a small number of times. Additional DNA sequences in this sample encode the identical CDR3. The chain joins TRBV19 to TRBJ1-5; D ambiguous. V lost 5 bases and J 4 bases, leaving 6 bases between the germline ends. Germline V lookup: CDR1 LNHDA, CDR2 SQIVND (reference sequence). There are 12 residues in the CDR3. The CDR3 loop is CASSLRNQPQHF. CDR3 DNA sequence: TGTGCCAGTAGTCTAAGAAATCAGCCCCAGCATTTT. Full variable domain (missing parts from reference TRBV19 and TRBJ1-5): DGGITQSPKYLFRKEGQNVTLSCEQNLNHDAMYWYRQDPGQGLRLIYYSQIVNDFQKGDIAEGYSVSREKKESFPLTVTSAQKNPTAFYLCASSLRNQPQHFGDGTRLSIL.

This rearrangement joins TRBV27 to TRBJ2-5; 10 bases fit TRBD1. The CDR3 runs to 15 residues. V was clipped by 7 bases and J by 3 bases; unmatched bases: 8. Looked up from germline, CDR1 is MNHEY and CDR2 is SMNVEV (reference sequence). This chain's CDR3 is CASIKTGQGKETQYF. Written as DNA, the CDR3 is TGTGCCAGCATTAAGACGGGACAGGGGAAAGAGACCCAGTACTTC.

The J gene is TRBJ2-1, the V gene TRBV19, with D possibly TRBD2 on 6 matching bases. Trimming shortened V by 6 bases and J by 1 base, and 22 bases separated the two germline ends. Germline V gene data show CDR1 as LNHDA and CDR2 as SQIVND (reference sequence). The length of the CDR3 is 18 residues. Written as DNA, the CDR3 is TGTGCCAGTAGACCCCGACGGGACCCGCGGGGATCCTACAATGAGCAGTTCTTC. Its translation is CASRPRRDPRGSYNEQFF.

This clone came up a few times. The rearrangement uses TRBV5-4 and TRBJ2-3, with 7 bases fitting TRBD2. The CDR3 runs to 15 residues. Germline CDR1 SGHNT, CDR2 YYREEE (reference sequence). J was trimmed by 0 bases and V by 4 bases; bases with no gene match: 5. The CDR3 DNA sequence: TGTGCCAGCAGCCATAAGCGGGATAGCACAGATACGCAGTATTTT. Its protein is CASSHKRDSTDTQYF.